This record covers a single T cell receptor (beta chain). The source of the sample is a study of cytomegalovirus exposure and HLA in healthy donors. The study ran its PCR with 60 Vbeta and 13 Jbeta primers. TCRdb's table, derived via immunoSEQ multiplex PCR, lists solely in-frame clones and lacks some. The sample includes about 120,000 clones, 74% of them seen just once. In germline, CDR1 is LNHDA, CDR2 SQIVND (reference sequence). The CDR3 totals 15 residues. Germline trimming cut 5 bases from V and 8 bases from J; bases unmatched to any gene: 10. The chain uses TRBV19 and TRBJ1-3, with 9 bases that match TRBD1. The clonotype originates from a human donor in good health. Sequencing used PBMCs. In DNA, the CDR3 is TGTGCCAGTAGTCCGTCGCAGGGACAGGGCCACACCATATATTTT. Protein sequence: CASSPSQGQGHTIYF.